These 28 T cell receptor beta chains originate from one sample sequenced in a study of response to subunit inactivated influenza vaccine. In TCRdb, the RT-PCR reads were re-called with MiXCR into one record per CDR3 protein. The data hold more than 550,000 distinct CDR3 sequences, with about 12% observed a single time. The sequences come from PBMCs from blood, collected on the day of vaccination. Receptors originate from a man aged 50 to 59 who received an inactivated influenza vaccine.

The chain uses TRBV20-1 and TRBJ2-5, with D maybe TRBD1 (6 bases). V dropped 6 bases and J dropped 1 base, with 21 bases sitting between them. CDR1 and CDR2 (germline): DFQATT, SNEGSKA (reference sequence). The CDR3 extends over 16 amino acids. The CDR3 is CSASRQERWAQETQYF. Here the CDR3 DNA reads TGCAGTGCGAGTAGACAGGAGCGGTGGGCCCAAGAGACCCAGTACTTC.

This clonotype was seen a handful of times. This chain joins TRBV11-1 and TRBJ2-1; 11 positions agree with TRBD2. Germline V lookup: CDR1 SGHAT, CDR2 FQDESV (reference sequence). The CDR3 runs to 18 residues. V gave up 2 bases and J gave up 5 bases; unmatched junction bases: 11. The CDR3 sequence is CASSLPPRLAGKNNEQFF. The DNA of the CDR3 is TGTGCCAGCAGCTTACCCCCCCGACTAGCGGGGAAAAACAATGAGCAGTTCTTC.

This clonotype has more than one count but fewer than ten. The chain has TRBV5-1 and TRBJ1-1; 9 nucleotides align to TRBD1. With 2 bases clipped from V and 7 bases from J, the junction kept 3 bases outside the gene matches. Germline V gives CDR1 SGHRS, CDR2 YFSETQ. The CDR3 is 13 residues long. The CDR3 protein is CASSLQGAGEAFF. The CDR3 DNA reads TGCGCCAGCAGCTTACAGGGGGCGGGTGAAGCTTTCTTT.

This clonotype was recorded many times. Here the CDR3 DNA reads TGCAGTGCTAGAGATCTAGCGGTCTCCTACAATGAGCAGTTCTTC. It encodes CSARDLAVSYNEQFF. The chain has TRBV20-1 and TRBJ2-1, with 7 positions matching TRBD2. Germline V gene lookup returns CDR1 DFQATT and CDR2 SNEGSKA (reference sequence). V was pared by 0 bases and J by 0 bases, with 2 bases of the junction left unmatched. The CDR3 length is 15 residues.

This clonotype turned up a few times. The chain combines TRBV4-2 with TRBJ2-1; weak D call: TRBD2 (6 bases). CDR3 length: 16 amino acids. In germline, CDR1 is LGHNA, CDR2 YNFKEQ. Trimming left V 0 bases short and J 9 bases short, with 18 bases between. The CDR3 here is CASSQDAGGISGEQFF. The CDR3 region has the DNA TGTGCCAGCAGCCAAGATGCGGGCGGGATATCGGGTGAGCAGTTCTTC.

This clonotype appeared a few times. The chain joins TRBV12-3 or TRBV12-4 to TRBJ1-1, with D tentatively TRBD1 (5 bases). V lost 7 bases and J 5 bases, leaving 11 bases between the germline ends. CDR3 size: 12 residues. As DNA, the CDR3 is TGTGCCAGCACCTTGGGGGAGACTGAAGCTTTCTTT. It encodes CASTLGETEAFF.

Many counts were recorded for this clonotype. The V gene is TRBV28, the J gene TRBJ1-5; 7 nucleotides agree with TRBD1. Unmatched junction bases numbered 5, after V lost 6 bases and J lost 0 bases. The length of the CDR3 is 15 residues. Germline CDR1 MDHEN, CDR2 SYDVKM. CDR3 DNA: TGTGCCAGCAGCAGACACAGGGGTAGCAATCAGCCCCAGCATTTT. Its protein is CASSRHRGSNQPQHF.

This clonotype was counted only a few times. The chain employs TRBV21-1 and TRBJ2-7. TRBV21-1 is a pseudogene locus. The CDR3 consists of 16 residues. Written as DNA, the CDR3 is TGTGCCAGCAGCAAAGGAAAGAGGTCAGCCACCTACGAGCAGTACTTC. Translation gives CASSKGKRSATYEQYF.

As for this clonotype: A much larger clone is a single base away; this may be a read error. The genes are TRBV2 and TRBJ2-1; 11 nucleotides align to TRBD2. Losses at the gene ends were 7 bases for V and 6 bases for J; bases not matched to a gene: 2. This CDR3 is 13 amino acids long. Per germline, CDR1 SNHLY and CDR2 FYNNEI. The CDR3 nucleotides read TGTGCCAGCAAGACTAGCGGGGTCAATGAGCAGTTCTTC. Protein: CASKTSGVNEQFF.

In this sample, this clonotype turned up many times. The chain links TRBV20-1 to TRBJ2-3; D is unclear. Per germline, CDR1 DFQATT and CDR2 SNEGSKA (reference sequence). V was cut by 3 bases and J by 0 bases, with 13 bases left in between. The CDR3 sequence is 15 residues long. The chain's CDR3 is CSASSMAESTDTQYF. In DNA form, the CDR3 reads TGCAGTGCTAGTTCCATGGCGGAGAGCACAGATACGCAGTATTTT.

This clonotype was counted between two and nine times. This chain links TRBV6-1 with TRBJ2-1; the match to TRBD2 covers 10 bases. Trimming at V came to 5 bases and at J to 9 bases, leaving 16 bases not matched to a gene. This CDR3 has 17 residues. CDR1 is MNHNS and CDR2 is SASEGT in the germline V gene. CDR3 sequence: CASSKPLGSGRGTEQFF. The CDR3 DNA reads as TGTGCCAGCAGTAAACCCCTGGGGAGCGGGAGGGGCACTGAGCAGTTCTTC.

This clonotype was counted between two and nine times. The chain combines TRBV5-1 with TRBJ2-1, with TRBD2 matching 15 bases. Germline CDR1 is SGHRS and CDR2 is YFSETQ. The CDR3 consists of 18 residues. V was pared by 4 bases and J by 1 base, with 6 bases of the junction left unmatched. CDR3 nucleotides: TGCGCCAGCAGCCTGGGACTAGCGGGGGGTAGGTCCTACAATGAGCAGTTCTTC. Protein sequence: CASSLGLAGGRSYNEQFF.

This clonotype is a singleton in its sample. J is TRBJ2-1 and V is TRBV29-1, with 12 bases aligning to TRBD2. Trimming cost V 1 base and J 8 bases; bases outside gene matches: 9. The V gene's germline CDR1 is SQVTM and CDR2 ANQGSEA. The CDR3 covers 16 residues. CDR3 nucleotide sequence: TGCAGCGTTGAAGGGCTTCGACTAGCGGGAGACGATGAGCAGTTCTTC. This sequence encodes CSVEGLRLAGDDEQFF.

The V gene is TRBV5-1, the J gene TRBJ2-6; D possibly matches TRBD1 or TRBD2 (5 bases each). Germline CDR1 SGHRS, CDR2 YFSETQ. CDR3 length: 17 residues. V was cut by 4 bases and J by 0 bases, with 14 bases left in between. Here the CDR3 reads CASSPRDAHSGANVLTF. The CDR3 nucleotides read TGCGCCAGCAGCCCCAGGGACGCCCACTCTGGGGCCAACGTCCTGACTTTC.

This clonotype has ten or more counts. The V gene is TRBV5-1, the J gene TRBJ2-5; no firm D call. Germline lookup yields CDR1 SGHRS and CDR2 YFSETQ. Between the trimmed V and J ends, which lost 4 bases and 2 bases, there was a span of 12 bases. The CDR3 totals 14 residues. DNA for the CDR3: TGCGCCAGCAGCGATCGAGCATCACAAGAGACCCAGTACTTC. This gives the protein CASSDRASQETQYF.

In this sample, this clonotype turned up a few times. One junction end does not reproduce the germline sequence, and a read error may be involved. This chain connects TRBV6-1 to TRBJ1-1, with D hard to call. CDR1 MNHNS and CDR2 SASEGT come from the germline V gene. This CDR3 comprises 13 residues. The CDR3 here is CASRIDSNTEAFF. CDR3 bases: TGTGCAAGCAGGATAGACTCGAACACTGAAGCTTTCTTT.

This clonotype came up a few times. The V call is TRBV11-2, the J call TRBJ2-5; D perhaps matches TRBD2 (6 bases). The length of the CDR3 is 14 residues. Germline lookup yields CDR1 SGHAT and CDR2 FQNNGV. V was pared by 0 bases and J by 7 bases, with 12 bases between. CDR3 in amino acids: CASSLDWAGGTQYF. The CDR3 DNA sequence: TGTGCCAGCAGCTTAGATTGGGCCGGGGGGACCCAGTACTTC.

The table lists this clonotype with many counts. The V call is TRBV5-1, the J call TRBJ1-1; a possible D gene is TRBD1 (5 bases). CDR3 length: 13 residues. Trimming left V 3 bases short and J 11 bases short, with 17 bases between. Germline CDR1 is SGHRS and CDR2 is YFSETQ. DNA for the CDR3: TGCGCCAGCAGCTCGGGATCAGCCGGGGCGGCTTTCTTT. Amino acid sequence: CASSSGSAGAAFF.

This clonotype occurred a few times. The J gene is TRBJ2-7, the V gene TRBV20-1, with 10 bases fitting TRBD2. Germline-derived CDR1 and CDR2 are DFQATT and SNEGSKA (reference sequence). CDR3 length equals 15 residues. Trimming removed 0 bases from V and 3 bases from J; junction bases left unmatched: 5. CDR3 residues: CSARDWTSGYYEQYF. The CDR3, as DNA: TGCAGTGCTAGAGACTGGACTAGCGGTTACTACGAGCAGTACTTC.

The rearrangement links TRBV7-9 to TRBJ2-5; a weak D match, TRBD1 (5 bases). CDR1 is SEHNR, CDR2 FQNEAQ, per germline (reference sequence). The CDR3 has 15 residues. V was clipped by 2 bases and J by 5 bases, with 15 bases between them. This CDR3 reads CASSLSGRDTETQYF. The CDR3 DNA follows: TGTGCCAGCAGCTTAAGTGGCAGGGATACGGAGACCCAGTACTTC.

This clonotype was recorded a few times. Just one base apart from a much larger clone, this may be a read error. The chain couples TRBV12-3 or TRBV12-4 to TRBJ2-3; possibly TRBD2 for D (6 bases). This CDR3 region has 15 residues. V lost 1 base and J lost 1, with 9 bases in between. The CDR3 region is CASSLGSSGTDTQYF. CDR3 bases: TGTGCCAGCAGTTTAGGGTCTAGCGGCACAGATACGCAGTATTTT.

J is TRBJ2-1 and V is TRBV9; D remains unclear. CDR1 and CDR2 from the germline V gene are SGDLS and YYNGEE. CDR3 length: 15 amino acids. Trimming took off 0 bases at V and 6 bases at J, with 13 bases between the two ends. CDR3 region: CASSVGMSLRNEQFF. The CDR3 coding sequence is TGTGCCAGCAGCGTAGGTATGTCGTTGCGCAATGAGCAGTTCTTC.

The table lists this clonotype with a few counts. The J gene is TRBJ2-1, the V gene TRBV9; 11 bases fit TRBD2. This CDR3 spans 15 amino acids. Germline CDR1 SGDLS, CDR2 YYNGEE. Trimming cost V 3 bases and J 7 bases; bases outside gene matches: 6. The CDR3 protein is CASSEISGRANEQFF. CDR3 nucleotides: TGTGCCAGCAGCGAAATTAGCGGGAGGGCAAATGAGCAGTTCTTC.

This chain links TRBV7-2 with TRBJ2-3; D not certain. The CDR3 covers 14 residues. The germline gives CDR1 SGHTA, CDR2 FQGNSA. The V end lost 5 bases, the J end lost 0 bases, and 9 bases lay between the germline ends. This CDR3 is CASSVSPSTDTQYF. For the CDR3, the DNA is TGTGCCAGCAGCGTCAGTCCAAGCACAGATACGCAGTATTTT.

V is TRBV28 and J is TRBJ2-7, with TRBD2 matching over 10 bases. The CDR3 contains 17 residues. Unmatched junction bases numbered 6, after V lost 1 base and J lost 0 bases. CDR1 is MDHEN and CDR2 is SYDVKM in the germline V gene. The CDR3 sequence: CASSLSLAGASSYEQYF. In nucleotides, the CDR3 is TGTGCCAGCAGTTTATCCCTAGCGGGGGCAAGCTCCTACGAGCAGTACTTC.

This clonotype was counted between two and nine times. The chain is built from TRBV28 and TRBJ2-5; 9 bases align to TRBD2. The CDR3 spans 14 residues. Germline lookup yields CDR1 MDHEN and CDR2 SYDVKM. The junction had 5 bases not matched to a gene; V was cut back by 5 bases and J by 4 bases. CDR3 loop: CASSKLAGTETQYF. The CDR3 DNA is TGTGCCAGCAGTAAGCTAGCGGGAACAGAGACCCAGTACTTC.

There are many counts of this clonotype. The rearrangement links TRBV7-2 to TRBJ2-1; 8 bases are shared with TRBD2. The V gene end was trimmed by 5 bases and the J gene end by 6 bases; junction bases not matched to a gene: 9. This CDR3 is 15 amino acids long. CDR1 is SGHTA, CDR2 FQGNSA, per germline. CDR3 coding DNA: TGTGCCAGCAGCAAAGGACGGGGGGGGCCCAATGAGCAGTTCTTC. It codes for CASSKGRGGPNEQFF.

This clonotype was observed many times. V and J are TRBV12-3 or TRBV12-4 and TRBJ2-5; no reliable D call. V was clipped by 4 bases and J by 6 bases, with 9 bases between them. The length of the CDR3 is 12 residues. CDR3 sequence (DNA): TGTGCCAGCAGTTCAAGCCTTAAGACCCAGTACTTC. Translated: CASSSSLKTQYF.